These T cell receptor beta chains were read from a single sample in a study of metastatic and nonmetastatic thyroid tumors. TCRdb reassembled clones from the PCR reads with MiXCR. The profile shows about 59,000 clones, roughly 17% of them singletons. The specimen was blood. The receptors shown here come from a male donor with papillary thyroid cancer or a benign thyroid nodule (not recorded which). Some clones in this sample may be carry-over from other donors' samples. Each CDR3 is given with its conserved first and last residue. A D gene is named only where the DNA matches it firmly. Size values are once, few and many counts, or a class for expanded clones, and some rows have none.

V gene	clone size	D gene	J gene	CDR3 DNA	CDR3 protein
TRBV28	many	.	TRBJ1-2	TGTGCCAGCAGTTTCCCGATACCTAACTATGGCTACACCTTC	CASSFPIPNYGYTF
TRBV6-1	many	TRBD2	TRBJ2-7	TGTGCCAGCAGTGAAAGGCTAGCGGGGGGGTACGAGCAGTACTTC	CASSERLAGGYEQYF
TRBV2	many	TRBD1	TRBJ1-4	TGTGCCAGCAGTGAACGGACAGGGGGCACTAATGAAAAACTGTTTTTT	CASSERTGGTNEKLFF
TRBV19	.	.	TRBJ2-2	TGTGCCAGTAGTACCTGGCGGGGTACCGGGGAGCTGTTTTTT	CASSTWRGTGELFF
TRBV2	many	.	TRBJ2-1	TGTGCCAGCAGCCGGTTGATGACGGATGAGCAGTTCTTC	CASSRLMTDEQFF
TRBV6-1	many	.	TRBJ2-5	TGTGCCAGCAGTGGGACAGTGCCTCAAGAGACCCAGTACTTC	CASSGTVPQETQYF
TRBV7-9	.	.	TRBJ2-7	TGTGCCAGCAGCCCAGGAGTTTACTACGAGAAATACTTC	CASSPGVYYEKYF
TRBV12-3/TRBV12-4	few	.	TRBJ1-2	TGTGCCAGCAGTCAGTGGAGGTTTGTTTCCTTGGATGGCTACACCTTC	CASSQWRFVSLDGYTF
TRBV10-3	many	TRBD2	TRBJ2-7	TGTGCCATCAGTAAAACCGGGACTAGCGGAACCTACGAGCAGTACTTC	CAISKTGTSGTYEQYF
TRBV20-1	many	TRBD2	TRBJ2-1	TGCAGTGCTAGAGACAATTCTCTAGCGGGATCCTACAATGAGCAGTTCTTC	CSARDNSLAGSYNEQFF
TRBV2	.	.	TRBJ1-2	TGTGCCAGCAGTGAAGGAGGGACCTCGGTCTATGGCTACACCTTC	CASSEGGTSVYGYTF
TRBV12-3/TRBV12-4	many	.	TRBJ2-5	TGTGCCAGCACCCTAGACAGTGCGACCCAGTACTTC	CASTLDSATQYF
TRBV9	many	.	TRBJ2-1	TGTGCCAGCAGCGCCTCGGATCTCATGGCTACCTACAATGAGCAGTTCTTC	CASSASDLMATYNEQFF
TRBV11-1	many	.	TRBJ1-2	TGTGCCAGCTCTATCGTTCGGGAGCAAGGCTACACCTTC	CASSIVREQGYTF
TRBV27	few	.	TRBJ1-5	TGTGCCAGCAGTTACTACCGATTGTGGCGTCAGCCCCAGCATTTT	CASSYYRLWRQPQHF
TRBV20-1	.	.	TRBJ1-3	TGCAGTGCTACGGAGGTAGTAGGTGGAAACACCATATATTTT	CSATEVVGGNTIYF
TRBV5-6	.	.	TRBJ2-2	TGTGCCAGCAGCTTGGCGGGACCGGTAAACACCGGGGATCTGTTTTTT	CASSLAGPVNTGDLFF